The 9 T cell receptor beta chains reported below all come from one sample, sequenced in a study of beta chain features in type 1 diabetes. Study-wide points: TCRB CDR3s from Type 1 diabetes patients were moderately but significantly shorter in all four CD4+ subsets.

The entirety of the isolated RNA underwent reverse transcription, so expressed TCRB transcripts were sequenced. Assay used: immunoSEQ multiplex PCR; TCRdb lists only in-frame clones, some missing. The table records 300,000 or so clones, less than 15% of them present only once. Their antigen targets remain unknown. Specimen: naive CD4+ T cells from blood. The receptors stem from a young woman with type 1 diabetes.

V gene TRBV18 combines with J gene TRBJ2-3; 8 bases map to TRBD1. The germline gives CDR1 KGHSH, CDR2 LQKENI. V shed 3 bases and J 3 bases; nucleotides not matched to a gene: 5. The CDR3 runs to 15 residues. CDR3 in DNA: TGTGCCAGCTCACCCCGGACAGGGCCGACAGATACGCAGTATTTT. Translation: CASSPRTGPTDTQYF.

This clone appeared a few times. The chain recombines TRBV7-9 with TRBJ1-1; 7 bases are a match to TRBD1. Germline values: CDR1 SEHNR, CDR2 FQNEAQ (reference sequence). The V segment lost 5 bases and the J segment 6 bases; nucleotides outside the gene matches: 6. The CDR3 has 13 residues. The DNA for the CDR3 is TGTGCCAGCAGCGTACAGGGGATGGCTGAAGCTTTCTTT. It encodes CASSVQGMAEAFF. Looking up the rest from reference TRBV7-9 and TRBJ1-1 gives the full variable domain: DTGVSQNPRHKITKRGQNVTFRCDPISEHNRLYWYRQTLGQGPEFLTYFQNEAQLEKSRLLSDRFSAERPKGSFSTLEIQRTEQGDSAMYLCASSVQGMAEAFFGQGTRLTVV.

This clone was picked up a small number of times. The chain uses TRBV5-6 and TRBJ1-2, with D maybe TRBD1 (6 bases). The CDR3 spans 13 residues. Germline CDR1 SGHDT, CDR2 YYEEEE. Trimming took 4 bases from V and 4 from J, leaving 11 bases between them. The CDR3: CASSQDRSYGYTF. As DNA, the CDR3 is TGTGCCAGCAGCCAAGACAGGTCCTATGGCTACACCTTC.

The rearrangement links TRBV7-9 to TRBJ2-7; 8 bases align to TRBD1. The germline V gene encodes CDR1 SEHNR and CDR2 FQNEAQ (reference sequence). The CDR3 loop spans 15 amino acids. With V trimmed by 6 bases and J by 4 bases, 11 bases remained unmatched. The CDR3 DNA reads as TGTGCCAGCAGTCCCTCAGGGGGCAGTTCTTACGAGCAGTACTTC. It is translated as CASSPSGGSSYEQYF.

This clone was detected a few times. This chain uses TRBV29-1 with TRBJ2-1; TRBD2 might be the D (6 bases). V was cut by 6 bases and J by 0 bases, with 9 bases left in between. This CDR3 has 13 amino acids. CDR1 SQVTM and CDR2 ANQGSEA come from the germline V gene. CDR3 amino acids: CSVTRSSYNEQFF. The CDR3 DNA reads as TGCAGCGTGACTAGGAGCTCCTACAATGAGCAGTTCTTC.

V gene TRBV5-8 combines with J gene TRBJ2-1, with no clear D. Germline V lookup: CDR1 SGHTS, CDR2 YDEGEE. There are 14 residues in the CDR3. V lost 7 bases to trimming and J lost 4 bases, with 15 bases between them. The CDR3 DNA sequence: TGTGCCAGCCGCCCCCTAGGCAGTTACAATGAGCAGTTCTTC. Translation: CASRPLGSYNEQFF.

Comments on this clone: Germline and junction disagree at one end, which may indicate a read error. V gene TRBV5-1 combines with J gene TRBJ1-1, with D possibly TRBD1 on 6 matching bases. The CDR3 consists of 13 residues. Germline lookup yields CDR1 SGHRS and CDR2 YFSETQ. Here the CDR3 reads CASSHGQNPEAFF. As DNA, the CDR3 is TGCGCCAGCAGCCACGGACAGAACCCTGAAGCTTTCTTT.

The CDR3: CASSRRERFTQYF. CDR3 coding DNA: TGTGCCAGCAGCCGGAGAGAGCGGTTTACGCAGTATTTT. The genes are TRBV5-6 and TRBJ2-3; maybe TRBD2 (5 bases). The CDR3 is 13 residues long. CDR1 SGHDT and CDR2 YYEEEE come from the germline V gene. Trimming took off 4 bases at V and 8 bases at J, with 14 bases between the two ends.

This chain links TRBV25-1 with TRBJ2-3, with 7 positions matching TRBD2. The CDR3 sequence is 15 residues long. Trimming cost V 5 bases and J 2 bases; bases outside gene matches: 7. CDR1 is MGHDK, CDR2 SYGVNS, per germline. CDR3 in amino acids: CASSKLANPTDTQYF. The DNA of the CDR3 is TGTGCCAGCAGTAAACTAGCGAATCCCACAGATACGCAGTATTTT.